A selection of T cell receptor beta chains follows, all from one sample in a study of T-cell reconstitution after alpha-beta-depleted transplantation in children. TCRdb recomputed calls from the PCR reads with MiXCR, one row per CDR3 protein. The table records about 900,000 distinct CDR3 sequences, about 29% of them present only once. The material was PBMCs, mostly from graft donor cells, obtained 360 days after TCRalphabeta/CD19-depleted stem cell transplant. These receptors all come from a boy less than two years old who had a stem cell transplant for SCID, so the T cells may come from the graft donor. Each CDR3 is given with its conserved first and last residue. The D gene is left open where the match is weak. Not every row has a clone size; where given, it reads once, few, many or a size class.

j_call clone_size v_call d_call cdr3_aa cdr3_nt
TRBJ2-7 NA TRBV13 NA CASSLVGSPRYEQYF TGTGCCAGCAGCTTAGTGGGCAGTCCACGCTACGAGCAGTACTTC
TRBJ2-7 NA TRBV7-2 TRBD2 CASRPAGGYEQYF TGTGCCAGCAGGCCAGCGGGGGGGTACGAGCAGTACTTC
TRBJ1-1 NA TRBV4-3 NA CASSQSLGGTEAFF TGCGCCAGCAGCCAATCGCTTGGGGGGACTGAAGCTTTCTTT
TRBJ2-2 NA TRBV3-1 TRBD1 CASSLRQGHTGELFF TGTGCCAGCAGCTTAAGACAGGGCCACACCGGGGAGCTGTTTTTT
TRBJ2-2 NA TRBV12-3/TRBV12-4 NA CASSFWGLAQNTGELFF TGTGCCAGCAGTTTTTGGGGGCTTGCCCAGAACACCGGGGAGCTGTTTTTT
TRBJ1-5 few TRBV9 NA CASSVGVGGNQPQHF TGTGCCAGCAGCGTAGGGGTTGGAGGCAATCAGCCCCAGCATTTT
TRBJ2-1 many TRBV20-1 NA CSANPGPYNEQFF TGCAGTGCTAACCCGGGACCCTACAATGAGCAGTTCTTC
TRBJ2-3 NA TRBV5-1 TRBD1 CASSFGQDTQYF TGCGCCAGCAGCTTCGGACAGGACACGCAGTATTTT
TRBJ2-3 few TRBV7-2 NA CASSLESRTDTQYF TGTGCCAGCAGCTTAGAGTCGCGCACAGATACGCAGTATTTT
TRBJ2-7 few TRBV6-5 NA CASSYLEENEQYF TGTGCCAGCAGTTACCTTGAAGAGAACGAGCAGTACTTC
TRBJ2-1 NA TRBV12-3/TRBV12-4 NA CASSFGTVRDSPRYNEQFF TGTGCCAGCAGTTTCGGTACGGTACGGGACTCCCCCCGGTACAATGAGCAGTTCTTC
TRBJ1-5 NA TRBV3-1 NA CASSQDQLSNQPQHF TGTGCCAGCAGCCAAGACCAGCTTAGCAATCAGCCCCAGCATTTT
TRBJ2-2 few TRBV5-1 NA CASSDRGEIGTGELFF TGCGCCAGCAGTGATCGGGGTGAGATCGGCACCGGGGAGCTGTTTTTT
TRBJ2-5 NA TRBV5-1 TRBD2 CASSSSPLAGGQETQYF TGCGCCAGCAGCTCCTCTCCTCTAGCGGGGGGCCAAGAGACCCAGTACTTC
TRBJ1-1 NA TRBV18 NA CASFKTGLTEAFF TGTGCCAGTTTCAAGACAGGACTCACTGAAGCTTTCTTT
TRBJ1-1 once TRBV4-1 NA CASSRMGGVMTEAFF TGCGCCAGCAGCCGAATGGGGGGGGTGATGACTGAAGCTTTCTTT
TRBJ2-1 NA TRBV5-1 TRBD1 CASSWTGGVTYNEQFF TGCGCCAGCAGCTGGACAGGGGGGGTAACCTACAATGAGCAGTTCTTC